The 28 T cell receptor beta chains presented below share a single source sample, sequenced in a study of T cell responses to AZD1222 COVID-19 vaccine. TCRdb keeps only in-frame clones here, not all; method: immunoSEQ multiplex PCR. The profile shows roughly 130,000 clones, 87% of them singletons. The starting material was peripheral blood, obtained on day 0 of AZD1222 vaccination. The source of these receptors is an adult in good health.

The V gene is TRBV5-1, the J gene TRBJ1-3; TRBD1 matches at 7 bases. This CDR3 has 13 amino acids. Germline CDR1 is SGHRS and CDR2 is YFSETQ. With 4 bases clipped from V and 3 bases from J, the junction kept 1 base outside the gene matches. The CDR3 DNA is TGCGCCAGCAGCAGACAGGGTGGAAACACCATATATTTT. Its protein product is CASSRQGGNTIYF. Together with reference TRBV5-1 and TRBJ1-3, the CDR3 gives the full variable domain: KAGVTQTPRYLIKTRGQQVTLSCSPISGHRSVSWYQQTPGQGLQFLFEYFSETQRNKGNFPGRFSGRQFSNSRSEMNVSTLELGDSALYLCASSRQGGNTIYFGEGSWLTVV.

V usage is TRBV10-3 and J usage is TRBJ1-2; 7 nucleotides match TRBD1. Germline V gene lookup returns CDR1 ENHRY and CDR2 SYGVKD. The CDR3 is made up of 15 amino acids. V lost 0 bases and J lost 1; bases outside the gene matches: 2. In DNA form, the CDR3 reads TGTGCCATCAGTGAGTCACAGGGGAGTAACTATGGCTACACCTTC. Its translation: CAISESQGSNYGYTF.

The genes are TRBV7-8 and TRBJ2-7; D possibly matches TRBD1 or TRBD2 (5 bases each). Looked up from germline, CDR1 is SGHVS and CDR2 is FQNEAQ. V gave up 5 bases and J gave up 0 bases, with 14 bases separating them. The CDR3 spans 15 residues. The CDR3: CASSPYQGPSYEQYF. The CDR3 DNA is TGTGCCAGCAGCCCGTATCAGGGACCCTCCTACGAGCAGTACTTC.

This chain connects TRBV7-2 to TRBJ2-1; 7 bases match TRBD1. The CDR3 covers 13 residues. CDR1 SGHTA and CDR2 FQGNSA come from the germline V gene. The junction had 7 bases not matched to a gene; V was cut back by 8 bases and J by 6 bases. The CDR3 coding sequence is TGTGCCAGCGAGTCGGCAGGGGGCAATGAGCAGTTCTTC. Residues: CASESAGGNEQFF.

The rearrangement links TRBV3-1 (or the pseudogene TRBV3-2) to TRBJ1-2; D ambiguous. This CDR3 comprises 12 residues. Deletions cut 4 bases from V and 4 bases from J, with 7 bases between. Germline CDR1 LGHDT, CDR2 YNNKEL (reference sequence). The CDR3 DNA reads as TGTGCCAGCAGCCGGAACAGCTATGGCTACACCTTC. Translating gives CASSRNSYGYTF.

The chain joins TRBV5-1 to TRBJ1-2; D is perhaps TRBD1 (6 bases). The CDR3 is 16 amino acids. Germline CDR1 reads SGHRS; CDR2 reads YFSETQ. Trimming stripped 0 bases from V and 4 bases from J, with 16 bases between. The CDR3 loop reads CASSLGQGSAGYGYTF. The CDR3 DNA reads as TGCGCCAGCAGCTTGGGGCAGGGGAGTGCAGGCTATGGCTACACCTTC.

The J gene is TRBJ1-6, the V gene TRBV5-4; 9 bases line up with TRBD1. V dropped 1 base and J dropped 6; count of bases not matched to a gene: 2. Germline CDR1 SGHNT, CDR2 YYREEE (reference sequence). The CDR3 has 15 amino acids. The chain's CDR3 is CASSLPGQGNSPLHF. Written as DNA, the CDR3 is TGTGCCAGCAGCTTGCCGGGACAGGGTAATTCACCCCTCCACTTT. The whole variable domain, filled in from reference TRBV5-4 and TRBJ1-6, reads ETGVTQSPTHLIKTRGQQVTLRCSSQSGHNTVSWYQQALGQGPQFIFQYYREEENGRGNFPPRFSGLQFPNYSSELNVNALELDDSALYLCASSLPGQGNSPLHFGNGTRLTVT.

The rearrangement links TRBV25-1 to TRBJ2-4; the match to TRBD2 covers 13 bases. The CDR3 sequence is 18 residues long. Germline trimming cut 5 bases from V and 6 bases from J; bases unmatched to any gene: 13. The germline CDR1 and CDR2 sequences are MGHDK and SYGVNS. Written as DNA, the CDR3 is TGTGCCAGCAGTCCCTCCGGGACTAGCGGGACGGTATCAAACATTCAGTACTTC. Protein sequence: CASSPSGTSGTVSNIQYF.

The rearrangement joins TRBV29-1 to TRBJ2-2, with unresolved D. The ends were cut back, 6 bases at V and 5 bases at J, with 7 bases in the middle. The CDR3 totals 11 residues. CDR1 is SQVTM and CDR2 is ANQGSEA in the germline V gene. CDR3 DNA sequence: TGCAGCGTGGGATTTACCGGGGAGCTGTTTTTT. This translates into CSVGFTGELFF.

This chain links TRBV7-2 with TRBJ2-3; possible D gene TRBD2, 5 bases. Trimming cost V 5 bases and J 5 bases, with 17 bases left between them. The CDR3 totals 15 residues. CDR1 is SGHTA, CDR2 FQGNSA, per germline. The CDR3 spells CASSPFPRGRDTQYF. The CDR3 region has the DNA TGTGCCAGCAGCCCCTTCCCCCGGGGTAGAGATACGCAGTATTTT.

The CDR3 protein is CAISESKVNNEQFF. The DNA of the CDR3 is TGTGCCATCAGTGAGTCGAAAGTTAACAATGAGCAGTTCTTC. The chain joins TRBV10-3 to TRBJ2-1; D uncertain. The CDR3 runs 14 residues. CDR1 is ENHRY, CDR2 SYGVKD, per germline. Trimming pared 0 bases from V and 5 bases from J, leaving 8 bases between.

The table lists this clone with a few counts. This sequence joins TRBV7-2 and TRBJ1-6, with no clear D. V lost 3 bases to trimming and J lost 7 bases, with 7 bases between them. The CDR3 is 13 amino acids. From germline, CDR1 is SGHTA and CDR2 FQGNSA. In nucleotides, the CDR3 is TGTGCCAGCAGCTTTGGTGGGAATTCACCCCTCCACTTT. Its protein product is CASSFGGNSPLHF.

This rearrangement joins TRBV28 to TRBJ1-1, with D possibly matching TRBD1 (5 bases). With 5 bases removed from V and 4 bases from J, the gap between germline ends came to 11 bases. Germline V gives CDR1 MDHEN, CDR2 SYDVKM. The CDR3 spans 13 residues. The CDR3: CASSPGSRTEAFF. CDR3 sequence (DNA): TGTGCCAGCAGTCCAGGGTCTCGCACTGAAGCTTTCTTT.

The chain employs TRBV3-1 (or the pseudogene TRBV3-2) and TRBJ2-7; 13 nucleotides match TRBD2. V gave up 1 base and J gave up 7 bases; unmatched junction bases: 4. Germline CDR1 and CDR2: LGHDT and YNNKEL (reference sequence). CDR3 length: 15 amino acids. As DNA, the CDR3 is TGTGCCAGCAGCCAAGCCGGGACTAGCGGGGAGGAGCAGTACTTC. Residues: CASSQAGTSGEEQYF.

This rearrangement joins TRBV19 to TRBJ1-5, with D possibly being TRBD1 (6 bases). V gave up 5 bases and J gave up 1 base, with 9 bases separating them. This CDR3 is 14 amino acids long. CDR1 and CDR2 (germline): LNHDA, SQIVND (reference sequence). The CDR3 region has the DNA TGTGCCAGTAGTTGGGACACCAGCAATCAGCCCCAGCATTTT. Translating it yields CASSWDTSNQPQHF.

The chain uses TRBV3-1 (or the pseudogene TRBV3-2) and TRBJ2-3, with no clear D. Between the trimmed V and J ends, which lost 4 bases and 3 bases, there was a span of 5 bases. CDR1 is LGHDT, CDR2 YNNKEL, per germline (reference sequence). The CDR3 length is 12 residues. CDR3 DNA sequence: TGTGCCAGCAGCCCCGGGACAGATACGCAGTATTTT. Translation gives CASSPGTDTQYF.

This clone was picked up a small number of times. The V and J genes are TRBV5-1 and TRBJ2-7; D is possibly TRBD1 (6 bases). The CDR3 consists of 15 residues. CDR1 SGHRS and CDR2 YFSETQ come from the germline V gene. Trimming cost V 1 base and J 6 bases, with 17 bases left between them. Written as DNA, the CDR3 is TGCGCCAGCAGCTTGTCGGGACAAATAGTACTCGAGCAGTACTTC. This sequence encodes CASSLSGQIVLEQYF.

The rearrangement links TRBV5-1 to TRBJ2-1, with D unclear. Germline CDR1 reads SGHRS; CDR2 reads YFSETQ. V was clipped by 3 bases and J by 3 bases, with 10 bases between them. The CDR3 has 14 amino acids. In DNA form, the CDR3 reads TGCGCCAGCAGCTACTCATGGGACTACAATGAGCAGTTCTTC. It codes for CASSYSWDYNEQFF.

CDR3 amino acids: CASSYQRQINNSPLHF. The CDR3, as DNA: TGTGCCAGCAGTTACCAACGGCAGATTAATAATTCACCCCTCCACTTT. The V gene is TRBV6-5, the J gene TRBJ1-6, with no clear D. V shed 2 bases and J shed 5 bases, with 13 bases lying between them. CDR1 MNHEY and CDR2 SVGAGI come from the germline V gene. This CDR3 spans 16 amino acids.

V gene TRBV9 combines with J gene TRBJ2-2; TRBD2 matches 12 bases. Losses at the gene ends were 5 bases for V and 7 bases for J; bases not matched to a gene: 6. The CDR3 extends over 15 amino acids. Per germline, CDR1 SGDLS and CDR2 YYNGEE. This CDR3 is CASSLTSGGFGELFF. The DNA for the CDR3 is TGTGCCAGCAGTCTGACTAGCGGGGGCTTCGGGGAGCTGTTTTTT.

V usage is TRBV5-1 and J usage is TRBJ1-1, with 10 positions matching TRBD1. Germline CDR1 is SGHRS and CDR2 is YFSETQ. The CDR3 runs 16 residues. V shed 4 bases, J shed 0 bases, and the junction held 6 bases outside the gene matches. The CDR3, as DNA: TGCGCCAGCAGCCCGGACAGGGGGACGATGAACACTGAAGCTTTCTTT. Translating it yields CASSPDRGTMNTEAFF. The full variable domain, completed using reference TRBV5-1 and TRBJ1-1, is KAGVTQTPRYLIKTRGQQVTLSCSPISGHRSVSWYQQTPGQGLQFLFEYFSETQRNKGNFPGRFSGRQFSNSRSEMNVSTLELGDSALYLCASSPDRGTMNTEAFFGQGTRLTVV.

The rearrangement joins TRBV28 to TRBJ1-6; 7 positions match TRBD1. J gave up 10 bases and V 6 bases, and 9 bases lay outside the gene matches. CDR3 length: 14 residues. Germline CDR1 reads MDHEN; CDR2 reads SYDVKM. This chain's CDR3 is CASRQTGIDSPLHF. CDR3 nucleotides: TGTGCCAGCAGGCAGACAGGGATCGACTCACCCCTCCACTTT.

This chain uses TRBV6-5 with TRBJ2-7; the match to TRBD1 covers 7 bases. Germline V gives CDR1 MNHEY, CDR2 SVGAGI. The CDR3 is 13 amino acids. V lost 2 bases, J lost 8 bases, and 6 bases stayed unmatched. This CDR3 reads CASSYGDRSKQYF. As DNA, the CDR3 is TGTGCCAGCAGTTACGGGGACAGATCGAAGCAGTACTTC.

The CDR3 DNA is TGTGCCAGTAGCTCGACAGGGGGTATCAACGAGCAGTACTTC. It is translated as CASSSTGGINEQYF. The chain has TRBV19 and TRBJ2-7, with TRBD1 matching over 9 bases. Trimming cost V 6 bases and J 5 bases; bases outside gene matches: 8. Germline loops: CDR1 LNHDA, CDR2 SQIVND (reference sequence). The CDR3 contains 14 residues.

This clone showed up just a few times. The rearrangement joins TRBV18 to TRBJ2-1; no definite D call. Trimming stripped 4 bases from V and 7 bases from J, with 11 bases between. CDR3 length equals 13 residues. In germline, CDR1 is KGHSH, CDR2 LQKENI. The CDR3 reads CASSLDLRNEQFF. The CDR3 nucleotides are TGTGCCAGCTCACTTGACTTGAGGAATGAGCAGTTCTTC.

This chain connects TRBV21-1 to TRBJ1-1. TRBV21-1 is a pseudogene segment. The CDR3 consists of 16 residues. DNA of the CDR3: TGTGCCAGCAGCAAAGGGCGGGGAGGGGGAAACACTGAAGCTTTCTTT. This translates into CASSKGRGGGNTEAFF.

The chain carries TRBV27 and TRBJ2-3; no clear D. CDR1 and CDR2 (germline): MNHEY, SMNVEV (reference sequence). Trimming removed 2 bases at V and 0 bases at J, with 6 bases between. CDR3 length: 14 residues. The CDR3 reads CASSLAASTDTQYF. CDR3 nucleotide sequence: TGTGCCAGCAGTTTAGCGGCTAGCACAGATACGCAGTATTTT.

This clone was recorded a few times. The chain has TRBV6-5 and TRBJ1-4; TRBD1 matches 9 bases. The CDR3 is made up of 15 amino acids. V was pared by 7 bases and J by 5 bases, with 8 bases of the junction left unmatched. Germline V gives CDR1 MNHEY, CDR2 SVGAGI. CDR3 DNA sequence: TGTGCCAGCACCTCAGTGGGACAGGGAAATGAAAAACTGTTTTTT. Encoded protein: CASTSVGQGNEKLFF.